This TCR beta chain originates from a study of T cells after yellow fever vaccination. This clonotype was observed a handful of times. As yet, its antigen is unknown. TCRdb recomputed calls from the 5' RACE reads with MiXCR, one row per CDR3 protein. The sample includes some 320,000 distinct CDR3 sequences, 8% to 10% of them seen just once. This CDR3 has 16 residues. Germline CDR1 is SNHLY and CDR2 is FYNNEI. V shed 4 bases and J 1 base; nucleotides not matched to a gene: 5. Broader study findings: Any FACS-sorted repertoire could hold abundant clonotypes that contaminate it from the bulk population. Some clonotypes were seen in both the CD4 and the CD8 compartments. These made up a small share and likely arose from convergent recombination.

The source was PBMCs, collected on the day of the first yellow fever vaccination. This receptor was identified in a man between 18 and 29 years old who received the YFV17D yellow fever vaccine. V gene TRBV2 combines with J gene TRBJ2-3; TRBD2 agrees at 10 bases. The CDR3 sequence is CASSVGLARGTDTQYF. The CDR3, as DNA: TGTGCCAGCAGTGTGGGACTAGCGAGGGGCACAGATACGCAGTATTTT.